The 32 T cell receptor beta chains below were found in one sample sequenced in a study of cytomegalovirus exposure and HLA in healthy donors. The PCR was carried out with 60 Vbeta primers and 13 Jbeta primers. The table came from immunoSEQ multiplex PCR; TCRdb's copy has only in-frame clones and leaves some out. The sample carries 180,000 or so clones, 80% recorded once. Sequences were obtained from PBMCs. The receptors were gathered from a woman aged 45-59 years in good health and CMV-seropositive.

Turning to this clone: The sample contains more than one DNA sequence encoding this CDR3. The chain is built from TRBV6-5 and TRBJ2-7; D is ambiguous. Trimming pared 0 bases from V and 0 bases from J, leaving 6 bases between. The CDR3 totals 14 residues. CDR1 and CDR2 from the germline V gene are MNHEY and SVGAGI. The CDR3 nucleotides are TGTGCCAGCAGTTACTCTTCCAGCTCCTACGAGCAGTACTTC. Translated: CASSYSSSSYEQYF.

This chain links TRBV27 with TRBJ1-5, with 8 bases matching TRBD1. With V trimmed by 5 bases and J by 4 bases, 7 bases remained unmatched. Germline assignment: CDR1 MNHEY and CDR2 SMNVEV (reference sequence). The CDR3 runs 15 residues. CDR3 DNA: TGTGCCAGCAGTGAGAGACAGGGGTCAAATCAGCCCCAGCATTTT. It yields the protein CASSERQGSNQPQHF.

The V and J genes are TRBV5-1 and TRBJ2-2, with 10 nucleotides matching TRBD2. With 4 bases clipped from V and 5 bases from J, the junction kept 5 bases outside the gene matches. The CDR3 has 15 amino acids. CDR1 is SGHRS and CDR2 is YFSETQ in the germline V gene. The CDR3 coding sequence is TGCGCCAGCAGCCTGGGACTAGCGCGGACCGGGGAGCTGTTTTTT. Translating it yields CASSLGLARTGELFF.

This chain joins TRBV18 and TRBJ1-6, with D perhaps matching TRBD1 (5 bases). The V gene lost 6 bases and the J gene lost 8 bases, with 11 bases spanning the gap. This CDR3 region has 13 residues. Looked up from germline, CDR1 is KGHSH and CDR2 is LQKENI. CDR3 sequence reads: CASSGQDYSPLHF. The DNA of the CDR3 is TGTGCCAGCTCGGGGCAGGATTATTCACCCCTCCACTTT. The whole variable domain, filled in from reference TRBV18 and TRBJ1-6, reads NAGVMQNPRHLVRRRGQEARLRCSPMKGHSHVYWYRQLPEEGLKFMVYLQKENIIDESGMPKERFSAEFPKEGPSILRIQQVVRGDSAAYFCASSGQDYSPLHFGNGTRLTVT.

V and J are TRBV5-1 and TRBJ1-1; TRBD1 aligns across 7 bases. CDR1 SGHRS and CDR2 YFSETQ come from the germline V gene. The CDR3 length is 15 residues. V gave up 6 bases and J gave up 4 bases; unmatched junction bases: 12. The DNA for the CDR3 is TGCGCCAGCACCTGGGGGGACAGAAGCACCACTGAAGCTTTCTTT. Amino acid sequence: CASTWGDRSTTEAFF.

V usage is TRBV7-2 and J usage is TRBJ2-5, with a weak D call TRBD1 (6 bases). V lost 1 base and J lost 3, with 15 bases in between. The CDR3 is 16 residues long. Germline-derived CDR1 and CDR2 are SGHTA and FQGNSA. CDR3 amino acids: CASSLVGATLKETQYF. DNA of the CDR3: TGTGCCAGCAGCTTAGTGGGGGCCACCCTTAAAGAGACCCAGTACTTC. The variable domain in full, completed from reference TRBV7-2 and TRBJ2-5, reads GAGVSQSPSNKVTEKGKDVELRCDPISGHTALYWYRQSLGQGLEFLIYFQGNSAPDKSGLPSDRFSAERTGGSVSTLTIQRTQQEDSAVYLCASSLVGATLKETQYFGPGTRLLVL.

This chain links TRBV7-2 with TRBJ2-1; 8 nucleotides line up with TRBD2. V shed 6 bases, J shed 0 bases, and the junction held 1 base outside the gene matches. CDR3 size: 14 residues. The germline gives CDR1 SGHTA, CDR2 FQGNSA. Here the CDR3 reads CASRAGGSYNEQFF. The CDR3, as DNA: TGTGCCAGCAGGGCGGGGGGCTCCTACAATGAGCAGTTCTTC.

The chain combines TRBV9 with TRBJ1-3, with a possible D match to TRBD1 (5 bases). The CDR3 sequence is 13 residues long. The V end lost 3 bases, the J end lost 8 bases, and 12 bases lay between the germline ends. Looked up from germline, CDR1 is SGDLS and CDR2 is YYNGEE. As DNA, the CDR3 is TGTGCCAGCAGCGGTCCGTGGGGGGACACCATATATTTT. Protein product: CASSGPWGDTIYF.

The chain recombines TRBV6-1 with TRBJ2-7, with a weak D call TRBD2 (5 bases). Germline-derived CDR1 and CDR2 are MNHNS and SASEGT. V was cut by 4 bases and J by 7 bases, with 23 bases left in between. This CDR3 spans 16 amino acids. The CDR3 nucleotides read TGTGCCAGCAGTGCCCGAGGAAAAAGAGACCGAGGGGAGCAGTACTTC. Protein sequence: CASSARGKRDRGEQYF.

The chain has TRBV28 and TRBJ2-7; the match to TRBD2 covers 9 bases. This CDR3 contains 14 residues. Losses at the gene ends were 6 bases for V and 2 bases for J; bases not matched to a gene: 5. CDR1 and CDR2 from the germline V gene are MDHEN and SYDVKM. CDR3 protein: CASSRGGRAYEQYF. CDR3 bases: TGTGCCAGCAGCCGGGGCGGGAGGGCCTACGAGCAGTACTTC.

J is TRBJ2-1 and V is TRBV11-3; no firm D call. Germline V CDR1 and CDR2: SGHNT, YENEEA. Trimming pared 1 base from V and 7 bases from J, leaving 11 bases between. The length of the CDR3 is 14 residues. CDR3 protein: CASSLGPPGNEQFF. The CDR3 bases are TGTGCCAGCAGCTTAGGGCCCCCCGGGAATGAGCAGTTCTTC. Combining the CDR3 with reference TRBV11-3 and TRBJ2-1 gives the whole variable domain EAGVVQSPRYKIIEKKQPVAFWCNPISGHNTLYWYLQNLGQGPELLIRYENEEAVDDSQLPKDRFSAERLKGVDSTLKIQPAELGDSAVYLCASSLGPPGNEQFFGPGTRLTVL.

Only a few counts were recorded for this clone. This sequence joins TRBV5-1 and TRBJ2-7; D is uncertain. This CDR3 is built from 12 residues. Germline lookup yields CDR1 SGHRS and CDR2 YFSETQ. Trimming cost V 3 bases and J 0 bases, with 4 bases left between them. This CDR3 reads CASSWSSYEQYF. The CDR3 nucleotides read TGCGCCAGCAGCTGGAGCTCCTACGAGCAGTACTTC. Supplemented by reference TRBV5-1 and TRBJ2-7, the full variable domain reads KAGVTQTPRYLIKTRGQQVTLSCSPISGHRSVSWYQQTPGQGLQFLFEYFSETQRNKGNFPGRFSGRQFSNSRSEMNVSTLELGDSALYLCASSWSSYEQYFGPGTRLTVT.

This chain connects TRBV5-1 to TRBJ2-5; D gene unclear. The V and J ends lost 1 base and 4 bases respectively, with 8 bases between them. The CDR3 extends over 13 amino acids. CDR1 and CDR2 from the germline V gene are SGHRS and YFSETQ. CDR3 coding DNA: TGCGCCAGCAGCTTGTCGAGTCGAGAGACCCAGTACTTC. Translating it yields CASSLSSRETQYF.

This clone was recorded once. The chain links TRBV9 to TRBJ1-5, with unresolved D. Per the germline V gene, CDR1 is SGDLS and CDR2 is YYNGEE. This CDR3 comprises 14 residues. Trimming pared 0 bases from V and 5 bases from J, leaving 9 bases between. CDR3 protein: CASSVGFGDQPQHF. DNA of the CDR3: TGTGCCAGCAGCGTAGGGTTCGGTGATCAGCCCCAGCATTTT.

CDR3 sequence reads: CASSMGGFGGYTF. CDR3 sequence (DNA): TGTGCCAGCAGCATGGGGGGGTTCGGAGGCTACACCTTC. This sequence joins TRBV27 and TRBJ1-2, with D possibly being TRBD1 (5 bases). V was pared by 6 bases and J by 8 bases, with 16 bases between. The CDR3 sequence is 13 residues long. Germline CDR1 and CDR2: MNHEY and SMNVEV (reference sequence).

CDR3 in DNA: TGTGCCAGCAGCCATGCAACAAGGGGGCAGGAAAAACTGTTTTTT. Translated: CASSHATRGQEKLFF. The V and J genes are TRBV4-2 and TRBJ1-4, with 7 bases lining up with TRBD1. Per germline, CDR1 LGHNA and CDR2 YNFKEQ. Trimming took 3 bases from V and 8 from J; bases not matched to a gene: 9. This CDR3 region has 15 residues.

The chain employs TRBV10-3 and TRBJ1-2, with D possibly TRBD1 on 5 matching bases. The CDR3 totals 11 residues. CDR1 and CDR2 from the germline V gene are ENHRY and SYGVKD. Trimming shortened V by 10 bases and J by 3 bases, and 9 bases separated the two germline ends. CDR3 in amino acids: CASGTDYGYTF. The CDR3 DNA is TGTGCCAGCGGGACGGACTATGGCTACACCTTC.

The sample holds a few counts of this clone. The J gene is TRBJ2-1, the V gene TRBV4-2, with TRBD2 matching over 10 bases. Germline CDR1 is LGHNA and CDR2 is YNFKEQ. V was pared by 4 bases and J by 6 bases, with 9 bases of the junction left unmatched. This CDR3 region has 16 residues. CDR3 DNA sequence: TGTGCCAGCAGCCGACGGGTGGCTAGCGGGAGCAATGAGCAGTTCTTC. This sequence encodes CASSRRVASGSNEQFF.

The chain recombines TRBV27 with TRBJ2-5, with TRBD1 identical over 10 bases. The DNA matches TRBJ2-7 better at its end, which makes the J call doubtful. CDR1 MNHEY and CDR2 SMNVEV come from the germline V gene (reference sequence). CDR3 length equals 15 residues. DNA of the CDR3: TGTGCCAGCAGTACCCGGGACAGGGGCTCCTACGAGCAGTACTTC. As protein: CASSTRDRGSYEQYF.

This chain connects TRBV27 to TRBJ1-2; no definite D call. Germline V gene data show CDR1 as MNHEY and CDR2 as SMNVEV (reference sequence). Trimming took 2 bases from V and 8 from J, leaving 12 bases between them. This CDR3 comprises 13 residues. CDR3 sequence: CASSLRGKWGYTF. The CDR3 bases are TGTGCCAGCAGTTTACGGGGAAAATGGGGCTACACCTTC.

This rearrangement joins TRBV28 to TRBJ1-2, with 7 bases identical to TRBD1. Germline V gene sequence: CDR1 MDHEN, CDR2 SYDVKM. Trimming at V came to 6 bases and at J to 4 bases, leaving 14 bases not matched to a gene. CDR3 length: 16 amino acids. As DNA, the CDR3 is TGTGCCAGCAGCCCCGGGGCAGGGGGAATCGTCTATGGCTACACCTTC. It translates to CASSPGAGGIVYGYTF.

CDR3 coding DNA: TGTGCCATCAGTGAGTGGTCTAGCGGGAGTAGACGTAACACCGGGGAGCTGTTTTTT. Translated: CAISEWSSGSRRNTGELFF. J is TRBJ2-2 and V is TRBV10-3, with 10 bases lining up with TRBD2. Trimming at V came to 1 base and at J to 2 bases, leaving 10 bases not matched to a gene. Germline V gives CDR1 ENHRY, CDR2 SYGVKD. This CDR3 is 19 amino acids long.

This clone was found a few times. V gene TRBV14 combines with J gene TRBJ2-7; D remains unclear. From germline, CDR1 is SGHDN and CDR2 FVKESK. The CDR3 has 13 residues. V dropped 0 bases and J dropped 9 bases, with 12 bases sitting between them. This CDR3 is CASSQDTFLGQYF. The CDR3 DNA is TGTGCCAGCAGCCAAGATACCTTCCTAGGGCAGTACTTC. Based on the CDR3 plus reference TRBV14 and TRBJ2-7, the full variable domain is EAGVTQFPSHSVIEKGQTVTLRCDPISGHDNLYWYRRVMGKEIKFLLHFVKESKQDESGMPNNRFLAERTGGTYSTLKVQPAELEDSGVYFCASSQDTFLGQYFGPGTRLTVT.

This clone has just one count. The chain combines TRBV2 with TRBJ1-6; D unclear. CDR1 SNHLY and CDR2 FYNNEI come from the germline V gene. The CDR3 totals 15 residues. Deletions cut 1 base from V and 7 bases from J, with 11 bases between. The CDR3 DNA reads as TGTGCCAGCAGTGAAGGGGCGGGTATAAATTCACCCCTCCACTTT. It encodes CASSEGAGINSPLHF.

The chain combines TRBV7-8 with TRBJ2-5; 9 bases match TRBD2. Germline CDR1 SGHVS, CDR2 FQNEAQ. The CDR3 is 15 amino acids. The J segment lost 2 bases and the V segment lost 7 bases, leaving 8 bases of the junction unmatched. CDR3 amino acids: CASNFRLAVQETQYF. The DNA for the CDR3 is TGTGCCAGCAACTTCAGACTAGCGGTACAAGAGACCCAGTACTTC.

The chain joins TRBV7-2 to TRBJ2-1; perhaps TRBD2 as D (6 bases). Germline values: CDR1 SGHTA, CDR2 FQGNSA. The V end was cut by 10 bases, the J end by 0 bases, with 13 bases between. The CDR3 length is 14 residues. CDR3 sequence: CATSPDYSYNEQFF. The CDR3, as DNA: TGTGCCACCTCCCCGGACTACTCCTACAATGAGCAGTTCTTC.

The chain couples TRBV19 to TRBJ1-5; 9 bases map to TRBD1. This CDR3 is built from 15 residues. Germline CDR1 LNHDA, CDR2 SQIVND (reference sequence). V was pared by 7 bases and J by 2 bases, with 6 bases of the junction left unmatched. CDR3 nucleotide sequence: TGTGCCAGTACCCCGAGGGACAGGGGCAATCAGCCCCAGCATTTT. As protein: CASTPRDRGNQPQHF.

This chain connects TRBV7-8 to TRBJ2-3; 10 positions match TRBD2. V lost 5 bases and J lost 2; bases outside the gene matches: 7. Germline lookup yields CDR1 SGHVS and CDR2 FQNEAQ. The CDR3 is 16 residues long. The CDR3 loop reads CASSAGLAEHTDTQYF. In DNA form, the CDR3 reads TGTGCCAGCAGCGCAGGACTAGCGGAGCACACAGATACGCAGTATTTT. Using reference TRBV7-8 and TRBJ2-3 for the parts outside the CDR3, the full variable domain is GAGVSQSPRYKVAKRGQDVALRCDPISGHVSLFWYQQALGQGPEFLTYFQNEAQLDKSGLPSDRFFAERPEGSVSTLKIQRTQQEDSAVYLCASSAGLAEHTDTQYFGPGTRLTVL.

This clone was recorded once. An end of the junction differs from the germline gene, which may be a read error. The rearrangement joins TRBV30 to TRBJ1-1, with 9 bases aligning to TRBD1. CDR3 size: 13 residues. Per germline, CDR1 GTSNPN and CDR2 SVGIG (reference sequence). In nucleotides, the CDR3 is TGTGCCTGGAGGGAGAACCCCGGGACAGGGCTCATTTTT. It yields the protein CAWRENPGTGLIF.

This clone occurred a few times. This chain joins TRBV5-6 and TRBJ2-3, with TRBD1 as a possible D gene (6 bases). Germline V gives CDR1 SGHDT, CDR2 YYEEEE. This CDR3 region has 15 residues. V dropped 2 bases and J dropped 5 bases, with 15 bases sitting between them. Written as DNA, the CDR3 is TGTGCCAGCAGCTTCGGTTGGGGGCAGCAAGATACGCAGTATTTT. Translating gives CASSFGWGQQDTQYF. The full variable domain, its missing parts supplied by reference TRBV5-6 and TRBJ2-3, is DAGVTQSPTHLIKTRGQQVTLRCSPKSGHDTVSWYQQALGQGPQFIFQYYEEEERQRGNFPDRFSGHQFPNYSSELNVNALLLGDSALYLCASSFGWGQQDTQYFGPGTRLTVL.

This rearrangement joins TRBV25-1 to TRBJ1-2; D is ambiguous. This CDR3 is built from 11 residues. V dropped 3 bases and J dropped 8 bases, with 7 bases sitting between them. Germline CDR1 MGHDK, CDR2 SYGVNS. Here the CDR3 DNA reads TGTGCCAGCAGTGACGTCGCGGGCTACACCTTC. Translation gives CASSDVAGYTF.

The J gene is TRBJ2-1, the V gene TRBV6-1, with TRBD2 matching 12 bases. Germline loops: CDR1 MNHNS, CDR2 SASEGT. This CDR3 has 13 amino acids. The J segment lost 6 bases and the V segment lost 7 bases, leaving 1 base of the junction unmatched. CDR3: CASKTSGGNEQFF. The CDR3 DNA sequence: TGTGCCAGCAAGACTAGCGGGGGCAATGAGCAGTTCTTC.